Following are 19 T cell receptor beta chains from one sample sequenced in a study of blood T cell repertoires in COVID-19. Profiling relied on immunoSEQ multiplex PCR, and the TCRdb table lists in-frame clones only, not all of them. The table shows more than 80,000 clones, with 70% to 85% occurring only once. Input material: peripheral blood. The receptor set was obtained from a woman aged 55-70 years with acute or convalescent COVID-19.

The chain carries TRBV4-1 and TRBJ1-1; 7 nucleotides match TRBD1. After removal of 4 bases from V and 4 bases from J, the junction contained 6 bases not matched to a gene. Germline CDR1 MGHRA, CDR2 YSYEKL. This CDR3 is 14 amino acids long. CDR3 residues: CASSPRDSSTEAFF. CDR3 nucleotides: TGCGCCAGCAGCCCACGGGACAGTTCCACTGAAGCTTTCTTT.

The chain carries TRBV5-4 and TRBJ1-2; TRBD1 is a possible D gene (5 bases). Germline V gene lookup returns CDR1 SGHNT and CDR2 YYREEE (reference sequence). V dropped 4 bases and J dropped 9 bases, with 16 bases sitting between them. The CDR3 has 13 amino acids. CDR3 bases: TGTGCCAGCAGCGGAATAGACAGTAGCCGCTACACCTTC. Translating it yields CASSGIDSSRYTF.

The chain employs TRBV6-6 and TRBJ1-4, with 10 positions matching TRBD1. Germline CDR1 is MNHNY and CDR2 is SVGAGI (reference sequence). The CDR3 totals 16 residues. With V trimmed by 8 bases and J by 8 bases, 14 bases remained unmatched. The CDR3 nucleotides read TGTGCCAGCGCGGACGGGACAGGGGTTGTTTACGAAAAACTGTTTTTT. Amino acids: CASADGTGVVYEKLFF.

V gene TRBV30 combines with J gene TRBJ2-7, with 11 bases matching TRBD2. The germline V gene has CDR1 GTSNPN and CDR2 SVGIG (reference sequence). The length of the CDR3 is 17 residues. Trimming cost V 1 base and J 6 bases; bases outside gene matches: 14. This CDR3 is CAWSGGASGRSLVEQYF. DNA of the CDR3: TGTGCCTGGAGTGGGGGCGCTAGCGGGAGGTCCCTAGTCGAGCAGTACTTC.

This chain links TRBV11-2 with TRBJ2-7; 14 bases line up with TRBD2. The J segment lost 8 bases and the V segment lost 0 bases, leaving 9 bases of the junction unmatched. CDR1 and CDR2 (germline): SGHAT, FQNNGV. This CDR3 comprises 17 residues. CDR3 protein: CASSLDFGTSGSSKQYF. DNA of the CDR3: TGTGCCAGCAGCTTAGATTTTGGGACTAGCGGGAGTAGTAAGCAGTACTTC.

The gene calls are TRBV6-5 and TRBJ1-5; D not resolved. The CDR3 has 14 amino acids. Trimming stripped 6 bases from V and 6 bases from J, with 15 bases between. The germline gives CDR1 MNHEY, CDR2 SVGAGI. In DNA, the CDR3 is TGTGCCAGCAGCCCGTACAGTGCCGTTCAGCCCCAGCATTTT. Protein sequence: CASSPYSAVQPQHF.

In its sample, this clone was seen a few times. V and J are TRBV4-1 and TRBJ2-5, with TRBD1 matching 7 bases. CDR1 and CDR2 (germline): MGHRA, YSYEKL. J gave up 5 bases and V 4 bases, and 10 bases lay outside the gene matches. This CDR3 has 15 amino acids. CDR3 sequence reads: CASSLDDRVGETQYF. The CDR3 DNA sequence: TGCGCCAGCAGCCTTGATGACAGGGTAGGGGAGACCCAGTACTTC.

This chain connects TRBV6-8 to TRBJ1-5, with a possible D match to TRBD1 (6 bases). This CDR3 comprises 14 residues. The V end was cut by 9 bases, the J end by 0 bases, with 12 bases between. CDR1 and CDR2 from the germline V gene are MNHGY and SAAAGT. The CDR3 DNA reads as TGTGCCAGACAACAGGGCCCTAGCAATCAGCCCCAGCATTTT. Protein: CARQQGPSNQPQHF.

This sequence joins TRBV5-4 and TRBJ2-5; a possible D gene is TRBD1 (6 bases). The CDR3 loop spans 15 amino acids. Per germline, CDR1 SGHNT and CDR2 YYREEE (reference sequence). Trimming stripped 1 base from V and 2 bases from J, with 12 bases between. The CDR3 coding sequence is TGTGCCAGCAGCTTGAGCAGGGGAGAACAAGAGACCCAGTACTTC. It encodes CASSLSRGEQETQYF.

The V call is TRBV7-2, the J call TRBJ2-2; TRBD2 agrees at 8 bases. Germline lookup yields CDR1 SGHTA and CDR2 FQGNSA. The junction had 10 bases not matched to a gene; V was cut back by 4 bases and J by 3 bases. CDR3 length: 17 amino acids. CDR3 sequence reads: CASSYTGGGTYTGELFF. In DNA form, the CDR3 reads TGTGCCAGCAGCTACACCGGGGGGGGCACGTACACCGGGGAGCTGTTTTTT.

The genes are TRBV6-1 and TRBJ1-1; D ambiguous. With 0 bases removed from V and 11 bases from J, the gap between germline ends came to 13 bases. This CDR3 is built from 13 residues. Germline CDR1 is MNHNS and CDR2 is SASEGT. The CDR3 nucleotides are TGTGCCAGCAGTGAAGCGCACGGGTACGGGGCTTTCTTT. Translating gives CASSEAHGYGAFF.

Regarding this clone: Germline and junction disagree at one end, which may indicate a read error. The V and J genes are TRBV7-7 and TRBJ2-1; D may be TRBD2 (5 bases). The CDR3 is 15 residues long. Per the germline V gene, CDR1 is SSHAT and CDR2 is FNYEAQ (reference sequence). The CDR3 DNA reads as TGTGCTAGCAGCTTAGAGTTAGCGAAATACAATGAGCAGTTCTTC. Its translation is CASSLELAKYNEQFF.

CDR3 loop: CASSLSASGRYEQYF. DNA for the CDR3: TGCGCCAGCAGCTTGAGTGCCAGCGGGAGGTACGAGCAGTACTTC. J is TRBJ2-7 and V is TRBV5-1, with 9 bases aligning to TRBD2. In germline, CDR1 is SGHRS, CDR2 YFSETQ. Germline trimming cut 1 base from V and 4 bases from J; bases unmatched to any gene: 6. The CDR3 totals 15 residues.

The rearrangement links TRBV5-6 to TRBJ2-2; D unclear. The CDR3 length is 15 residues. V lost 0 bases to trimming and J lost 8 bases, with 14 bases between them. Germline assignment: CDR1 SGHDT and CDR2 YYEEEE. The CDR3 DNA reads TGTGCCAGCAGCTTGGTTTCGCGGAACCTGGGGGAGCTGTTTTTT. It codes for CASSLVSRNLGELFF.

This clone was seen a single time. The V and J genes are TRBV6-1 and TRBJ2-5, with a tentative D call TRBD1 (5 bases). Deletions cut 2 bases from V and 5 bases from J, with 15 bases between. Germline V gene data show CDR1 as MNHNS and CDR2 as SASEGT. CDR3 length equals 15 residues. CDR3 loop: CASSENGADGETQYF. In nucleotides, the CDR3 is TGTGCCAGCAGTGAAAATGGGGCAGACGGTGAGACCCAGTACTTC.

The chain links TRBV7-9 to TRBJ1-1; D not resolved. V was shortened by 3 bases and J by 1 base, with 6 bases between the two germline ends. CDR1 SEHNR and CDR2 FQNEAQ come from the germline V gene (reference sequence). CDR3 length: 13 residues. CDR3: CASSFVQNTEAFF. In DNA, the CDR3 is TGTGCCAGCAGCTTCGTACAGAACACTGAAGCTTTCTTT. Combining the CDR3 with reference TRBV7-9 and TRBJ1-1 gives the whole variable domain DTGVSQNPRHKITKRGQNVTFRCDPISEHNRLYWYRQTLGQGPEFLTYFQNEAQLEKSRLLSDRFSAERPKGSFSTLEIQRTEQGDSAMYLCASSFVQNTEAFFGQGTRLTVV.

The genes are TRBV21-1 and TRBJ2-3; the table names TRBD1, a call not compared with the DNA. TRBV21-1 is classified as a pseudogene. The CDR3 is 18 amino acids. The chain's CDR3 is CASSNCTERAGWTDTQYF. For the CDR3, the DNA is TGTGCCAGCAGCAACTGCACCGAAAGGGCAGGGTGGACAGATACGCAGTATTTT.

The chain couples TRBV11-3 to TRBJ2-1; 8 bases fit TRBD1. This CDR3 has 15 amino acids. CDR1 is SGHNT and CDR2 is YENEEA in the germline V gene. V gave up 5 bases and J gave up 5 bases; unmatched junction bases: 8. CDR3 in amino acids: CASSPDRGFDNEQFF. CDR3 bases: TGTGCCAGCAGCCCTGACAGGGGATTCGACAATGAGCAGTTCTTC.

The chain employs TRBV29-1 and TRBJ1-1, with TRBD1 as a possible D gene (6 bases). Germline CDR1 is SQVTM and CDR2 is ANQGSEA. This CDR3 is built from 14 residues. The ends were cut back, 3 bases at V and 6 bases at J, with 17 bases in the middle. Here the CDR3 DNA reads TGCAGCGTTGAGTGGGGGGGGCCCGATTCTGAAGCTTTCTTT. Its translation: CSVEWGGPDSEAFF.